The present TCR beta chain was sequenced within a study of T cell responses to AZD1222 COVID-19 vaccine. V shed 2 bases and J 2 bases; nucleotides not matched to a gene: 3. Germline-derived CDR1 and CDR2 are SGDLS and YYNGEE. There are 16 residues in the CDR3. Clones were read by immunoSEQ multiplex PCR, and TCRdb kept only the in-frame ones, dropping some. The sample carries tens of thousands of clones, roughly nine tenths recorded once. The specimen was peripheral blood, collected on day 0 of AZD1222 vaccination. The chain links TRBV9 to TRBJ1-3; TRBD1 agrees at 11 bases. The source is an adult in good health. The CDR3 sequence is CASSVLDRGPGNTIYF. In nucleotides, the CDR3 is TGTGCCAGCAGCGTTTTGGACAGGGGGCCTGGAAACACCATATATTTT.